The rows below give T cell receptor beta chains drawn from one sample of a study of regulatory T cells in long-lasting Graves disease. TCRdb analysed the multiplex PCR reads with MiXCR anew, one entry per CDR3 protein. The sample contains 400,000 to 500,000 distinct CDR3 sequences, about 22% of which appear only once. The sequencing here drew on peripheral blood mononuclear cells (PBMCs), taken when the disease was refractory, from a patient treated with antithyroid drugs. The source of these receptors is a female donor with Graves disease. CDR3s include the opening cysteine and the closing phenylalanine or tryptophan. A D gene is named only where the DNA matches it firmly. Part of the rows lack a size; the others show once, few, many or a class for expanded clones.

d_gene	v_gene	j_gene	abundance	CDR3aa	CDR3nt
-	TRBV30	TRBJ1-2	-	CAWSPGEDYGYTF	TGTGCCTGGAGTCCCGGGGAAGACTATGGCTACACCTTC
TRBD1	TRBV6-2/TRBV6-3	TRBJ1-1	few	CAVEAGIRDSAFF	TGTGCCGTCGAAGCGGGAATCCGGGACAGTGCTTTCTTT
-	TRBV30	TRBJ1-1	many	CAWVRIENTEAFF	TGTGCCTGGGTCAGGATAGAGAACACTGAAGCTTTCTTT
TRBD1	TRBV20-1	TRBJ2-4	few	CSAPGQGGNIQYF	TGCAGTGCCCCGGGACAGGGGGGTAACATTCAGTACTTC
-	TRBV6-1	TRBJ1-1	few	CASSPRSRAQGEAFF	TGTGCCAGCAGCCCTCGGAGCAGGGCACAGGGTGAAGCTTTCTTT
-	TRBV27	TRBJ2-3	once	CASSPGRIGPWDTQYF	TGTGCCAGCAGCCCAGGGAGGATCGGACCGTGGGATACGCAGTATTTT
-	TRBV29-1	TRBJ2-7	many	CSVVLGGNGEQYF	TGCAGCGTTGTCTTAGGCGGTAATGGGGAGCAGTACTTC
-	TRBV6-5	TRBJ2-7	many	CASSYSAPYEQYF	TGTGCCAGCAGTTACTCTGCACCCTACGAGCAGTACTTC
TRBD1	TRBV6-1	TRBJ1-5	many	CASSPETGAQPQHF	TGTGCCAGCAGTCCCGAGACAGGGGCGCAGCCCCAGCATTTT
-	TRBV28	TRBJ1-2	many	CASSPQTWTNYGYTF	TGTGCCAGCAGTCCCCAGACATGGACTAACTATGGCTACACCTTC
-	TRBV25-1	TRBJ1-1	few	CASSSGYNTEAFF	TGTGCCAGCAGTAGTGGTTATAACACTGAAGCTTTCTTT
-	TRBV5-8	TRBJ1-2	few	CASSLGRSSDTF	TGTGCCAGCAGCTTAGGACGCAGTTCGGACACCTTC
-	TRBV7-9	TRBJ1-1	-	CASSSSWDGRYNTEAFF	TGTGCCAGCAGCTCGTCCTGGGACGGTCGGTATAACACTGAAGCTTTCTTT
TRBD1	TRBV12-5	TRBJ2-5	many	CASGPLDRVQETQYF	TGTGCTAGTGGTCCCCTCGACAGGGTCCAAGAGACCCAGTACTTC
-	TRBV28	TRBJ1-4	many	CASSFWASNEKLFF	TGTGCCAGCAGTTTTTGGGCCTCAAATGAAAAACTGTTTTTT
-	TRBV19	TRBJ2-1	few	CASSTVGLSGEQFF	TGTGCCAGTAGTACGGTTGGATTGTCGGGTGAGCAGTTCTTC
-	TRBV19	TRBJ2-5	few	CASSMEVAQETQYF	TGTGCCAGTAGTATGGAAGTAGCTCAAGAGACCCAGTACTTC
-	TRBV6-2/TRBV6-3	TRBJ2-7	many	CASRDPSETYEQYF	TGTGCCAGCAGGGACCCTAGCGAAACCTACGAGCAGTACTTC
TRBD1	TRBV30	TRBJ2-5	-	CAWSSGQGETQYF	TGTGCCTGGAGTAGCGGACAGGGAGAGACCCAGTACTTC
-	TRBV15	TRBJ1-5	-	CATSRELRLVSNQPQHF	TGTGCCACCAGCAGAGAGTTACGGTTGGTAAGCAATCAGCCCCAGCATTTT
-	TRBV11-3	TRBJ2-2	-	CASSSRAVQGLSGELFF	TGTGCCAGCAGCTCAAGGGCGGTCCAGGGGTTATCCGGGGAGCTGTTTTTT
-	TRBV19	TRBJ2-5	-	CASRDRDRGQETQYF	TGTGCCAGTAGAGACCGGGACCGAGGACAAGAGACCCAGTACTTC
-	TRBV6-1	TRBJ1-1	many	CAISPRAGTQMNTEAFF	TGTGCCATCAGCCCTCGGGCCGGGACACAGATGAACACTGAAGCTTTCTTT
TRBD1	TRBV7-2	TRBJ2-3	few	CASSPGQKTDTQYF	TGTGCCAGCAGCCCGGGACAGAAGACAGATACGCAGTATTTT
TRBD1	TRBV6-5	TRBJ1-2	few	CASSSGTGFFFYTF	TGTGCCAGCAGTTCCGGGACAGGCTTTTTTTTCTACACCTTC
-	TRBV28	TRBJ1-2	many	CASTPSGGLGYTF	TGTGCCAGCACCCCGTCGGGAGGGTTAGGCTACACCTTC
TRBD1	TRBV12-3/TRBV12-4	TRBJ1-6	-	CASSFGLRQGVVGSPLHF	TGTGCCAGCAGTTTTGGACTAAGACAGGGAGTTGTGGGTTCACCCCTCCACTTT
TRBD2	TRBV18	TRBJ2-7	-	CASSSGDGYEQYF	TGTGCCAGCTCAAGCGGGGACGGCTACGAGCAGTACTTC
TRBD1	TRBV30	TRBJ1-2	few	CAWRPGQAGGYTF	TGTGCCTGGAGGCCGGGACAGGCGGGTGGCTACACCTTC
TRBD2	TRBV3-1	TRBJ2-7	-	CASSRAGRYDGQYF	TGTGCCAGCAGCCGAGCGGGAAGGTACGATGGGCAGTACTTC
-	TRBV5-6	TRBJ1-2	many	CASSLYQGWNYGYTF	TGTGCCAGCAGCTTGTATCAGGGGTGGAACTATGGCTACACCTTC
-	TRBV6-2/TRBV6-3	TRBJ1-4	-	CASSYSGSANEKLFF	TGTGCCAGCAGTTACTCTGGCAGTGCGAATGAAAAACTGTTTTTT
-	TRBV19	TRBJ1-1	-	CASGMWNGGDTEAFF	TGTGCCAGTGGTATGTGGAACGGGGGGGACACTGAAGCTTTCTTT
-	TRBV28	TRBJ1-2	many	CASHSPNYGYTF	TGTGCCAGCCACTCCCCTAACTATGGCTACACCTTC
-	TRBV5-5	TRBJ1-6	-	CASSSGGEGRWNSPLHF	TGTGCCAGCAGCTCCGGAGGGGAGGGCCGATGGAATTCACCCCTCCACTTT
-	TRBV19	TRBJ1-1	few	CASQDWGTEAFF	TGTGCCAGCCAAGACTGGGGCACTGAAGCTTTCTTT
-	TRBV14	TRBJ1-6	few	CASSPQGTYNSPLHF	TGTGCCAGCAGCCCCCAAGGGACTTATAATTCACCCCTCCACTTT
-	TRBV18	TRBJ1-1	few	CASSPQLRRENTEAFF	TGTGCCAGCTCACCTCAGTTAAGGAGAGAGAACACTGAAGCTTTCTTT
-	TRBV29-1	TRBJ1-4	few	CSVRRVQGEKLFF	TGCAGCGTAAGAAGAGTCCAGGGGGAAAAACTGTTTTTT
-	TRBV6-2/TRBV6-3	TRBJ2-7	-	CASTLVGNLVYEQYF	TGTGCCAGCACCCTAGTGGGGAATTTGGTCTACGAGCAGTACTTC
TRBD1	TRBV28	TRBJ1-2	many	CASNLDRGYGYTF	TGTGCCAGCAACCTCGACAGGGGGTATGGCTACACCTTC
-	TRBV6-2/TRBV6-3	TRBJ1-6	-	CASSWGVNSPLHF	TGTGCCAGCAGTTGGGGTGTTAATTCACCCCTCCACTTT
-	TRBV7-2	TRBJ1-1	many	CASSFRGGRTTEAFF	TGTGCCAGCAGCTTTCGTGGCGGTCGCACCACTGAAGCTTTCTTT